This T cell receptor (beta chain) was observed in a study of shared clonotypes between healthy human individuals. Study at large: The study drew on two women and a few men aged 18 to 49 as donors.

With 4 bases removed from V and 6 bases from J, the gap between germline ends came to 21 bases. This CDR3 region has 16 residues. In germline, CDR1 is SGDLS, CDR2 YYNGEE. TCRdb's copy holds only in-frame clones and misses some; the assay was immunoSEQ multiplex PCR. The sample consists of 190,000 or so clones, approximately 70% of them appearing once. The sequenced material came from memory CD4+ T cells sorted from blood. Indicated subset: CD45RA-negative fraction. The chain has TRBV9 and TRBJ2-3; tentative D call: TRBD2 (6 bases). This TCR came from a man aged 30-40 years in good health. For the CDR3, the DNA is TGTGCCAGCAGCCCTCCAGGGTGGGACTCTGCGGATACGCAGTATTTT. Its translation is CASSPPGWDSADTQYF.